Presented here are 5 T cell receptor beta chains from one specimen sequenced in a study of T cell responses to AZD1222 COVID-19 vaccine. Sequenced by immunoSEQ multiplex PCR; TCRdb stores in-frame clones only, minus some. This sample yields 150,000 or so clones, of which roughly 90% are seen a single time; about 1.5% belongs to the top ten. Here the sequenced sample was peripheral blood, taken on day 0 of AZD1222 vaccination. The receptors shown here come from an adult in good health.

The rearrangement uses TRBV6-5 and TRBJ2-1, with no clear D. From germline, CDR1 is MNHEY and CDR2 SVGAGI. CDR3 length: 11 residues. Trimming pared 0 bases from V and 10 bases from J, leaving 4 bases between. CDR3 in amino acids: CASSYSREQFF. CDR3 in DNA: TGTGCCAGCAGTTACTCGAGAGAGCAGTTCTTC.

The genes are TRBV24-1 and TRBJ2-7; D remains unclear. This CDR3 contains 15 residues. In germline, CDR1 is KGHDR, CDR2 SFDVKD. Trimming shortened V by 3 bases and J by 0 bases, and 11 bases separated the two germline ends. CDR3 protein: CATSDGPRSSYEQYF. In DNA, the CDR3 is TGTGCCACCAGTGATGGACCCAGGAGCTCCTACGAGCAGTACTTC.

This clone was seen once. The chain combines TRBV4-1 with TRBJ2-5; 14 bases map to TRBD2. The CDR3 loop spans 17 amino acids. Germline CDR1 MGHRA, CDR2 YSYEKL. V lost 5 bases and J lost 3; bases outside the gene matches: 8. The CDR3 sequence is CASSINPGLAGEETQYF. CDR3 sequence (DNA): TGCGCCAGCAGCATCAACCCGGGACTAGCGGGGGAAGAGACCCAGTACTTC.

V gene TRBV6-2 or TRBV6-3 combines with J gene TRBJ1-5, with 10 bases fitting TRBD1. V dropped 0 bases and J dropped 8; count of bases not matched to a gene: 4. The CDR3 covers 15 residues. The germline CDR1 and CDR2 sequences are MNHEY and SVGEGT. This chain's CDR3 is CASSYSTGGKEPQHF. As DNA, the CDR3 is TGTGCCAGCAGTTACTCGACAGGGGGCAAGGAGCCCCAGCATTTT.

This clone was observed once. The chain carries TRBV19 and TRBJ2-1; D possibly corresponds to TRBD2 (5 bases). Germline lookup yields CDR1 LNHDA and CDR2 SQIVND (reference sequence). This CDR3 spans 13 amino acids. Trimming removed 5 bases from V and 4 bases from J, with 9 bases in between. In DNA form, the CDR3 reads TGTGCCAGTAGTGGGAGCAGTTACAATGAGCAGTTCTTC. Translated: CASSGSSYNEQFF.